This T cell receptor (beta chain) was obtained from a study of identical twins. This clonotype was counted only a few times. TCRdb fed the 5' RACE reads into MiXCR, producing one record per CDR3 protein. The data hold a few hundred thousand distinct CDR3 sequences, with roughly 10% observed a single time. Trimming pared 4 bases from V and 2 bases from J, leaving 8 bases between. Germline loops: CDR1 SQVTM, CDR2 ANQGSEA. The CDR3 sequence is 12 residues long. The chain combines TRBV29-1 with TRBJ1-2; D uncertain. What was sequenced was naive T cells sorted from blood. This receptor was obtained from a woman between 50 and 59 years old in good health. CDR3 coding DNA: TGCAGCGTTGTGGTGGGCAACTATGGCTACACCTTC. It codes for CSVVVGNYGYTF.